A single sample is the source of the 5 T cell receptor beta chains below, sequenced in a study of control samples from healthy donors and cancer patients. Generated by immunoSEQ multiplex PCR, the TCRdb table keeps only in-frame clones and is missing some. The sample lists 120,000 or so clones, roughly nine tenths occurring once. Sequenced input: blood. The source of these receptors is a woman aged 18-29 years in good health.

The V gene is TRBV7-7, the J gene TRBJ2-7; D tentatively reads TRBD1 or TRBD2 (6 bases each). In germline, CDR1 is SSHAT, CDR2 FNYEAQ (reference sequence). V was clipped by 5 bases and J by 3 bases, with 17 bases between them. This CDR3 is built from 15 residues. The CDR3 nucleotides read TGTGCCAGCAGCCGGGGGTCAGGGGCTGGCTACGAGCAGTACTTC. Residues: CASSRGSGAGYEQYF.

The chain links TRBV10-3 to TRBJ2-7, with 7 bases lining up with TRBD2. The CDR3 consists of 13 residues. V dropped 10 bases and J dropped 2; count of bases not matched to a gene: 8. CDR1 and CDR2 from the germline V gene are ENHRY and SYGVKD. The CDR3 region has the DNA TGTGCCACGTTAAGCGGGATTACCTACGAGCAGTACTTC. It yields the protein CATLSGITYEQYF.

In its sample, this clone was seen once. This sequence joins TRBV7-8 and TRBJ2-5, with 11 positions matching TRBD2. CDR1 SGHVS and CDR2 FQNEAQ come from the germline V gene. J was trimmed by 5 bases and V by 7 bases; bases with no gene match: 9. The CDR3 consists of 15 residues. CDR3 coding DNA: TGTGCCAGCACCGTAGCGGGGGGGGCCGGGGAGACCCAGTACTTC. As protein: CASTVAGGAGETQYF.

The rearrangement joins TRBV4-3 to TRBJ1-1; D unresolved. The germline V gene has CDR1 LGHNA and CDR2 YSLEER. V was cut by 1 base and J by 3 bases, with 12 bases left in between. The CDR3 is 15 amino acids. CDR3 residues: CASSQGGPGDTEAFF. The DNA of the CDR3 is TGCGCCAGCAGCCAAGGCGGCCCTGGGGACACTGAAGCTTTCTTT.

The chain employs TRBV7-2 and TRBJ2-5; 7 bases match TRBD1. Germline V CDR1 and CDR2: SGHTA, FQGNSA. V shed 5 bases and J 2 bases; nucleotides not matched to a gene: 2. The length of the CDR3 is 13 residues. CDR3 protein: CASSRGQQETQYF. The DNA for the CDR3 is TGTGCCAGCAGCCGGGGACAGCAAGAGACCCAGTACTTC.